This record concerns one T cell receptor beta chain sequence. The source of the sample is a study of cytomegalovirus exposure and HLA in healthy donors. Study information: A prior analysis found about 110 million unique TCR beta sequences from some 190 million T cells. The early release's HLA-typed donors yielded tens of millions of unique TCRs.

J was trimmed by 4 bases and V by 0 bases; bases with no gene match: 6. The CDR3 has 16 residues. Germline assignment: CDR1 MNHEY and CDR2 SVGAGI. The PCR had 60 Vbeta and 13 Jbeta primers. Here immunoSEQ multiplex PCR was the method, and the copy in TCRdb shows in-frame clones only, minus some. The sample consists of about 110,000 clones, around three quarters of them appearing once. The clonotype was recovered from a woman aged 25 to 39 in good health and CMV-seronegative. The rearrangement links TRBV6-5 to TRBJ2-1; 7 nucleotides agree with TRBD2. The sequencing sample was made of PBMCs. The CDR3 is CASSYSGAGPYNEQFF. The CDR3 DNA is TGTGCCAGCAGTTACTCGGGAGCGGGACCTTACAATGAGCAGTTCTTC.